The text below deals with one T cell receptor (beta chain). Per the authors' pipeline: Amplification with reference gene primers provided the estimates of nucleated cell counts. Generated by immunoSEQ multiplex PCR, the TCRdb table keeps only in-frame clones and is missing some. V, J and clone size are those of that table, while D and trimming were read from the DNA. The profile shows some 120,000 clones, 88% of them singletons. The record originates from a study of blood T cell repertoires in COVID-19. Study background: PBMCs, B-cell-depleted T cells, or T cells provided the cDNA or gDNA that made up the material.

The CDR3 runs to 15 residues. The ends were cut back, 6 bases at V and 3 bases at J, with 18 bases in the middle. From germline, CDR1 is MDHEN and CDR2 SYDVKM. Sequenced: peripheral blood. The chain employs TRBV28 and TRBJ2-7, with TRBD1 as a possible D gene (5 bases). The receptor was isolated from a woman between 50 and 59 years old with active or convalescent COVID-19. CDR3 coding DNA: TGTGCCAGCAGCAGGGTACGGGTCGGGCTCTACGAGCAGTACTTC. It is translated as CASSRVRVGLYEQYF.